This section outlines one TCR beta chain sequence together with its context. The antigen is not known. These data come from a study of CD8+ T cells in alopecia areata. About the research overall: Treated individuals took tofacitinib by mouth, 5 to 10 mg twice daily. General study results and limits: Elevated clonality characterized lesional scalp relative to normal scalp, particularly in alopecia totalis/universalis. There were also resident alphabeta T cells of normal skin sequenced in scalp samples.

Extraction and reverse transcription of RNA yielded cDNA as the sequencing template. Generated by immunoSEQ multiplex PCR, the TCRdb table keeps only in-frame clones and is missing some. In the table there are about 150,000 clones, 45% to 55% of which are singletons. Lesional scalp punch biopsies and peripheral blood were collected from alopecia areata patients. Germline V gives CDR1 LGHNA, CDR2 YSLEER. The CDR3 contains 15 residues. V lost 1 base to trimming and J lost 6 bases, with 14 bases between them. The sequence derives from a human donor with alopecia areata. This specimen was CD8+ T cells sorted from blood, taken at week 0. The V and J genes are TRBV4-3 and TRBJ2-3; a weak D match, TRBD2 (6 bases). As DNA, the CDR3 is TGCGCCAGCAGCCAAGGACTGAGCGGGTGGGATACGCAGTATTTT. Protein sequence: CASSQGLSGWDTQYF.